The present TCR beta chain was sequenced within a study of OX40 agonist ivuxolimab in advanced cancers. Study details: All patients had ivuxolimab intravenously every 2 weeks at 0.01 to 10 mg/kg. Study conclusions and caveats: Expanded peripheral T-cell antigen specificity went undetermined. By week 6 at 0.1 to 3.0 mg/kg, blood CD4+ and CD8+ T cells had expanded clonally.

The CDR3 length is 15 residues. Germline-derived CDR1 and CDR2 are SGHDN and FVKESK. V dropped 4 bases and J dropped 1 base, with 14 bases sitting between them. Points on this clone: What it recognizes is unknown.

On cycle 4 day 1 and cycle 7 day 1, as well as at baseline, blood was sampled. Clones were read by immunoSEQ multiplex PCR, and TCRdb kept only the in-frame ones, dropping some. This table holds roughly 90,000 clones, roughly 88% found once. The TCR sequence derives from an adult with an advanced solid tumor such as melanoma, head and neck, liver or kidney cancer. The chain links TRBV14 to TRBJ2-7, with no clear D. The sample consisted of CD4+ or CD8+ T cells sorted from blood, taken in a trial of the OX40 agonist ivuxolimab. DNA of the CDR3: TGTGCCAGCAGCCCCTCCTTGGGTTTTTCCTACGAGCAGTACTTC. It translates to CASSPSLGFSYEQYF. Full variable domain (missing parts from reference TRBV14 and TRBJ2-7): EAGVTQFPSHSVIEKGQTVTLRCDPISGHDNLYWYRRVMGKEIKFLLHFVKESKQDESGMPNNRFLAERTGGTYSTLKVQPAELEDSGVYFCASSPSLGFSYEQYFGPGTRLTVT.